This entry describes one T cell receptor (beta chain). These data are taken from a study of blood T cell repertoires in COVID-19. Study-wide background: The samples span acute and convalescent COVID-19 from the United States, Italy and Spain. The cDNA or gDNA used as material had been derived from T cells, B-cell-depleted T cells, or PBMCs.

Germline assignment: CDR1 SNHLY and CDR2 FYNNEI. The CDR3 is 14 amino acids. Trimming at V came to 8 bases and at J to 9 bases, leaving 8 bases not matched to a gene. The repertoire was sequenced with immunoSEQ multiplex PCR; TCRdb's copy has only in-frame clones and lacks some. The sample has 200,000 or so clones; around four fifths are singletons. Seattle patient enrollment occurred during active infection, with longitudinal follow-up thereafter. The chain carries TRBV2 and TRBJ2-1; 12 bases fit TRBD2. Input material: peripheral blood. This TCR was sampled from a woman of 80 years or more with COVID-19, enrolled during active disease. The CDR3 loop reads CASRQLAGGSEQFF. The CDR3 DNA sequence: TGTGCCAGCCGTCAACTAGCGGGGGGCAGTGAGCAGTTCTTC.